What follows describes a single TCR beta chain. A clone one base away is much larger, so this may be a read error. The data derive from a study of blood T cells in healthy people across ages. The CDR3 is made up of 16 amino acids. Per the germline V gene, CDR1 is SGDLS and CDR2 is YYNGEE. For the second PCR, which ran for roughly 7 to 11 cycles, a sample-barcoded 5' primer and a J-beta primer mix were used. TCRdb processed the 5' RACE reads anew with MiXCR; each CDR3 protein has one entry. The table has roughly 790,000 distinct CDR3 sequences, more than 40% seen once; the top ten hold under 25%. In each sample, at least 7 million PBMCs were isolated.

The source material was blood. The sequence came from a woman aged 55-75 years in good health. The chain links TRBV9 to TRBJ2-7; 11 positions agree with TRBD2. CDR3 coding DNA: TGTGTCAGCAGCGTAGCTGGGCTAGCGGGAGGCTACGAGCAGTACTTC. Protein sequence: CVSSVAGLAGGYEQYF.